This T cell receptor beta chain is from a study of response to subunit inactivated influenza vaccine (dated 2018 in TCRdb). Notes on the research overall: To follow how T cells responded to a trivalent subunit inactivated influenza vaccine, the researchers relied on deep quantitative profiling of the T cell receptor repertoire.

In the case of this clonotype: What antigen it recognizes has not been identified. Base qualities are not provided; no much larger clone lies one nucleotide away.

Results the study describes overall, beyond this receptor: According to the authors, only a limited number of new T cells may be recruited by each seasonal influenza vaccination.

For CDR1 and CDR2, the germline V gene lists MGHDK and SYGVNS. Germline trimming amounts to 3 bases on V and 10 bases on J, with 27 as the count of junction bases outside the gene matches. Its CDR3 holds 21 amino acids, cysteine through phenylalanine. The retained sequence is limited to the CDR3, 63 bases, with the frame set at the first base. The library was obtained by RT-PCR. Sequencer: Illumina HiSeq 2500. TCRdb trimmed the raw reads at Q25, called clones with MiXCR and kept productive beta chains. A single entry per CDR3 protein holds the most common genes and DNA from its merged rows. The sample includes 450,000 to 600,000 distinct CDR3 sequences, with 16% observed a single time. 2.5% to 3.5% of the sample rests with the top ten.

The sequencing here drew on CD4+ T cells sorted from PBMCs, taken roughly 24 months after vaccination. The chain joins TRBV25-1 to TRBJ1-4, with TRBD1 identical over 9 junction bases. The sequence was obtained from a man between 45 and 75 years old who received an inactivated influenza vaccine. Donor details come from another sample of the same person, matched by shared clones. The CDR3 region reads CASSEPWDRAPRAKPGPKLFF. The DNA is TGTGCCAGCAGTGAGCCTTGGGACAGGGCTCCTCGGGCGAAGCCGGGGCCAAAACTGTTTTTT.